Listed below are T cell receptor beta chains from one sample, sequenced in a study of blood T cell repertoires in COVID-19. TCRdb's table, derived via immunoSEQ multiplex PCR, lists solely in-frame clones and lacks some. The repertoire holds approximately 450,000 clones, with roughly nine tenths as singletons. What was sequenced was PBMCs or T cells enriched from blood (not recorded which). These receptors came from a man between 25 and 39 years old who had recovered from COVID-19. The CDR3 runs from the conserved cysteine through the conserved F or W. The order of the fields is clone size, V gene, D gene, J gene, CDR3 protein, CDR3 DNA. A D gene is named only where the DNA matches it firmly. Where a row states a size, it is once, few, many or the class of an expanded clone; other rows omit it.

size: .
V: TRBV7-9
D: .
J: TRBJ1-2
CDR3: CASSHQGTNYGYTF
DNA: TGTGCCAGCAGCCACCAGGGGACTAACTATGGCTACACCTTC

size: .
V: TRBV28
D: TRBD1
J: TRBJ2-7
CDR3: CASRKTGVYEQYF
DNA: TGTGCCAGCAGAAAGACAGGGGTCTACGAGCAGTACTTC

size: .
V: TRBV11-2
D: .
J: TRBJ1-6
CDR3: CASSVGQLNSPLHF
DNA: TGTGCCAGCAGCGTTGGACAGCTGAATTCACCCCTCCACTTT

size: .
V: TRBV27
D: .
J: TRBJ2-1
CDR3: CATLMGSEQFF
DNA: TGTGCCACACTGATGGGCAGTGAGCAGTTCTTC

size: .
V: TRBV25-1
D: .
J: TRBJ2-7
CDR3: CASSEPGAIYEQYF
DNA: TGTGCCAGCAGTGAGCCAGGGGCCATTTACGAGCAGTACTTC

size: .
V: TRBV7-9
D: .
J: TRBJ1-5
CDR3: CASSLPNQPQHF
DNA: TGTGCCAGCAGCTTACCTAATCAGCCCCAGCATTTT

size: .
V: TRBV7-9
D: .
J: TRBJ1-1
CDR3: CASSLAQQGTEAFF
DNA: TGTGCCAGCAGCTTAGCCCAGCAGGGCACTGAAGCTTTCTTT

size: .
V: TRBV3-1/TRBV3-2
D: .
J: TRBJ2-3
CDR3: CASSTHSGDTQYF
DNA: TGTGCCAGCAGCACCCATAGCGGAGATACGCAGTATTTT

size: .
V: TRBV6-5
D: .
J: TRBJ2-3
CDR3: CASSWGHGYTDTQYF
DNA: TGTGCCAGCAGTTGGGGACACGGGTACACAGATACGCAGTATTTT

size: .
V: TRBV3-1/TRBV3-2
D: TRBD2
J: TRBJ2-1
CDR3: CASSPLAGGGNEQFF
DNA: TGTGCCAGCAGTCCGCTGGCGGGAGGGGGCAATGAGCAGTTCTTC

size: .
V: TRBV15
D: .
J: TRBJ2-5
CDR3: CATSSQRETQYF
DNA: TGTGCCACCAGCAGCCAACGGGAGACCCAGTACTTC

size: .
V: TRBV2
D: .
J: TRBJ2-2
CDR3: CASSGGTGELFF
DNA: TGTGCCAGCAGCGGGGGCACCGGGGAGCTGTTTTTT

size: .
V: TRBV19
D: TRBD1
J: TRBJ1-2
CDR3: CASSIQATGSYGYTF
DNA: TGTGCCAGTAGTATCCAAGCGACAGGGAGCTATGGCTACACCTTC

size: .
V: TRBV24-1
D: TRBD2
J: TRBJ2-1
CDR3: CATSDLIASGSLNEQFF
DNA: TGTGCCACCAGTGATTTAATTGCTAGCGGGAGTTTGAATGAGCAGTTCTTC

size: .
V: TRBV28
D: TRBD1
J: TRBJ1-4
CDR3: CASSLLRDRDGKLFF
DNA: TGTGCCAGCAGTTTATTGCGGGACAGGGATGGGAAACTGTTTTTT

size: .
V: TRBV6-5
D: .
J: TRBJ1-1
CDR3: CASSYNVGDTEAFF
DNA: TGTGCCAGCAGTTACAACGTAGGAGACACTGAAGCTTTCTTT

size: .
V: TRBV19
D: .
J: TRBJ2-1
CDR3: CASSWGQSYNEQFF
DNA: TGTGCCAGTAGTTGGGGACAATCCTACAATGAGCAGTTCTTC

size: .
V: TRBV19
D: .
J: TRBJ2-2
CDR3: CASSIEAGVSGELFF
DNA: TGTGCCAGTAGTATAGAGGCAGGGGTTTCAGGGGAGCTGTTTTTT

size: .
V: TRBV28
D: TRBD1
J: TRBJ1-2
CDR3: CASRGTGGYDGYTF
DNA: TGTGCCAGCAGGGGGACAGGGGGATACGATGGCTACACCTTC

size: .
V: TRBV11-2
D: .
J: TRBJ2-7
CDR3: CASSDLWAEQYF
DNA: TGTGCCAGCAGTGACCTGTGGGCCGAGCAGTACTTC

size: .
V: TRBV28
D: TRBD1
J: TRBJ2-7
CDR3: CASQSGQMGYEQYF
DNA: TGTGCCAGCCAATCGGGACAGATGGGATACGAGCAGTACTTC

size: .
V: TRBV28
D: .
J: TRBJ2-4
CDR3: CASSPTGASGWVQYF
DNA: TGTGCCAGCAGTCCTACAGGGGCTAGCGGGTGGGTTCAGTACTTC

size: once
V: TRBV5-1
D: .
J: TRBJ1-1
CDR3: CASSLDLVSEAFF
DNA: TGCGCCAGCAGCTTGGATCTCGTCTCTGAAGCTTTCTTT